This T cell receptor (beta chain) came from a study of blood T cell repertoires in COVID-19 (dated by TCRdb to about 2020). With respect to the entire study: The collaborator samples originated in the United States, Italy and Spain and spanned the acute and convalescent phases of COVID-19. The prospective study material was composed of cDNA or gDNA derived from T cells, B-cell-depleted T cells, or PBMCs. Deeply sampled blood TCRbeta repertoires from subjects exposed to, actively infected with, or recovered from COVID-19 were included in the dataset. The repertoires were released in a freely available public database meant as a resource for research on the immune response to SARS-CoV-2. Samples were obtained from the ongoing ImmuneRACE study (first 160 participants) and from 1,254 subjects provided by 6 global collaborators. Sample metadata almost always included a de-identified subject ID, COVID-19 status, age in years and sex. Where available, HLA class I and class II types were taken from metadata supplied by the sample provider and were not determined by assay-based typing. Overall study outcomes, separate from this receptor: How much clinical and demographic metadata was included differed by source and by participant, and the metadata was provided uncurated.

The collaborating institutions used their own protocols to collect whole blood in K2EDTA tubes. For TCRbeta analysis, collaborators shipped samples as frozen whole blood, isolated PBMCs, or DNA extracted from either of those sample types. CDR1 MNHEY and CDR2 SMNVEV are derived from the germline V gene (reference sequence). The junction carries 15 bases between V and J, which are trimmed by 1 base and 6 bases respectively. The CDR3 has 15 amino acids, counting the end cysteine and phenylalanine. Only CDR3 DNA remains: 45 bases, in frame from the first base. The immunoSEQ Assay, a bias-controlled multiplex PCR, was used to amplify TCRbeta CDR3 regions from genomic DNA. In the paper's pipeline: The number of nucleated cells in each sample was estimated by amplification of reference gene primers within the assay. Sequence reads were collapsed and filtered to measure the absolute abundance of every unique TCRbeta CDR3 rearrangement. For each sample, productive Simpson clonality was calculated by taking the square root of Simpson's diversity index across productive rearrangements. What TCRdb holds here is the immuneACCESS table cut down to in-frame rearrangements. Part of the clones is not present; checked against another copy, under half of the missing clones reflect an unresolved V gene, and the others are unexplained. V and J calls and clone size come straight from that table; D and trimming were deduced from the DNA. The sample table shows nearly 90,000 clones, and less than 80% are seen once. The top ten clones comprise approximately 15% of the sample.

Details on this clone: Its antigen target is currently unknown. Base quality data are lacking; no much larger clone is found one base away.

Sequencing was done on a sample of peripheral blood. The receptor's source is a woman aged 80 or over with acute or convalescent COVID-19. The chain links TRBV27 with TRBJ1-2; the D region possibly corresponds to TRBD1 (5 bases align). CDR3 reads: CASSLYRDSPDGYTF. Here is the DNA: TGTGCCAGCAGTTTATACCGAGACAGTCCCGATGGCTACACCTTC.